The clone carrying this T cell receptor (beta chain) appeared many times. What it binds is unknown. The sample belongs to a study of T cells in Graves' hyperthyroidism and ophthalmopathy. Study background: Before treatment of any kind, peripheral blood was taken at initial diagnosis. Study outcomes and limitations: The model identified upcoming ophthalmopathy a median 6.5 months ahead of onset. Most clonotypes expanded in the thyroid (above 0.001) were also present in blood.

TCR beta CDR3 regions were amplified from RNA transcripts. An initial round of RT-PCR targeting the TCR CDR3 relied on the HTBI primer set. TCRdb ran MiXCR on the multiplex PCR reads and lists one entry per CDR3 protein. Seen here are approximately 400,000 distinct CDR3 sequences, 13% observed once, and the top ten hold 20% to 25%. This CDR3 comprises 14 residues. Per the germline V gene, CDR1 is LNHNV and CDR2 is YYDKDF (reference sequence). V was pared by 2 bases and J by 3 bases, with 10 bases between. The J gene is TRBJ1-1, the V gene TRBV15; D remains unclear. The sample was blood. The receptor was derived from a man aged 25-45 years with Graves' hyperthyroidism that later progressed to Graves' ophthalmopathy. The CDR3 loop is CATSRTNSDTEAFF. The CDR3 nucleotides read TGTGCCACCAGCAGAACCAACAGCGACACTGAAGCTTTCTTT.